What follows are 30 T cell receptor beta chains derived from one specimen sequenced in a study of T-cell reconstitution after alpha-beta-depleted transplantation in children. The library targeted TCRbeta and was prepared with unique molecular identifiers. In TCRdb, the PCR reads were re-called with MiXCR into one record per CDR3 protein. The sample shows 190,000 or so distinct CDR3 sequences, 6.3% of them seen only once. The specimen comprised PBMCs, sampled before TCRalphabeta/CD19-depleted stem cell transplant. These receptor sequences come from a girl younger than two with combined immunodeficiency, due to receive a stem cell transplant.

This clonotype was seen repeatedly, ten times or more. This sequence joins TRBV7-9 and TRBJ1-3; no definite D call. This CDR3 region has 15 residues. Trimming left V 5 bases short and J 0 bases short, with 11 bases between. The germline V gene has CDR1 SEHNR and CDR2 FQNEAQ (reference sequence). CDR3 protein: CASSANLLSGNTIYF. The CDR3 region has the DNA TGTGCCAGCAGCGCGAATCTTCTCTCTGGAAACACCATATATTTT.

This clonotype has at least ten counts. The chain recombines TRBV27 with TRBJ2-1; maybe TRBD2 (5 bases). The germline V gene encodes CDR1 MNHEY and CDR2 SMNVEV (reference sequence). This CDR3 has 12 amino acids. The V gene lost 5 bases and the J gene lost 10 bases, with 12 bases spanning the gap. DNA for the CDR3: TGTGCCAGCAGTCCCATAGGAGGAGAGCAGTTCTTC. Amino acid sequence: CASSPIGGEQFF.

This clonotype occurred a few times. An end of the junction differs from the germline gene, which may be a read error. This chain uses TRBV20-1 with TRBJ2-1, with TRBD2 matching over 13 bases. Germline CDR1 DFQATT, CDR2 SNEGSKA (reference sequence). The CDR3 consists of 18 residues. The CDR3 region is CCARVILAGGNLYNEQFF. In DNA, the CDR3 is TGCTGTGCTAGAGTAATACTAGCGGGAGGGAATCTCTACAATGAGCAGTTCTTC.

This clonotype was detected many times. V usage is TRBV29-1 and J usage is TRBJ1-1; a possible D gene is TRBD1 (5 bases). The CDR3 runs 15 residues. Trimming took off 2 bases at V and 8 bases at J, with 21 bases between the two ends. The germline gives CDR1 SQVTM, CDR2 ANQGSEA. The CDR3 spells CSVESEAGAPGEAFF. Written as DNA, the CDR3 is TGCAGCGTTGAATCAGAGGCTGGGGCCCCAGGGGAAGCTTTCTTT.

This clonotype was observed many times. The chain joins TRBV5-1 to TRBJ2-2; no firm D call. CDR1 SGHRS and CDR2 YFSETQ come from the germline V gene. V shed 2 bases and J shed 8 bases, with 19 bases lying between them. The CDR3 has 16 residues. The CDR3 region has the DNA TGCGCCAGCAGCTTCATCGGCCCATCTCTCGCGGGGGAGCTGTTTTTT. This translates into CASSFIGPSLAGELFF.

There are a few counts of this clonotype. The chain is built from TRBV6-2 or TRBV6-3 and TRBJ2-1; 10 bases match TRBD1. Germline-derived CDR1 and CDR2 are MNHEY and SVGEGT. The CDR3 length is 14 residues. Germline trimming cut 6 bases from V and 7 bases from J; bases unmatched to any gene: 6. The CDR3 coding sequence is TGTGCCAGCAGGACAGGGGGCGTGTTGAATGAGCAGTTCTTC. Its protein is CASRTGGVLNEQFF.

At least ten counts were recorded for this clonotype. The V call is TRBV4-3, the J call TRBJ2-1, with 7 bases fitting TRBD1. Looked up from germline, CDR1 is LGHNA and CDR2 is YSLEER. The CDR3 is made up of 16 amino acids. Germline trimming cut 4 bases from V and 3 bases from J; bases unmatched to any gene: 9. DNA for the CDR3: TGCGCCAGCAGCCTTCTTCACAGGGGAATCTACAATGAGCAGTTCTTC. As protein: CASSLLHRGIYNEQFF.

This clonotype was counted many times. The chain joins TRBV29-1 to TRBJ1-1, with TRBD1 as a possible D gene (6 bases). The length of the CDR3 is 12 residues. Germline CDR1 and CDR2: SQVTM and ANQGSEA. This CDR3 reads CRGGSWAIKAFF. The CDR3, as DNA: TGCAGGGGGGGCTCGTGGGCCATTAAGGCTTTCTTT.

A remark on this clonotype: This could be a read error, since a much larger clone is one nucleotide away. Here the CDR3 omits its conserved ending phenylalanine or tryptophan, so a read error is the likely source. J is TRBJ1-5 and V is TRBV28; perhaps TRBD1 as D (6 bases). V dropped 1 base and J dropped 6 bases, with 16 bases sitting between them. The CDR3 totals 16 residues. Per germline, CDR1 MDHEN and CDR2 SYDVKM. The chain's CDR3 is CASSLSHRVGIQPQHC. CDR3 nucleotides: TGTGCCAGCAGTTTATCCCACAGGGTCGGTATTCAGCCCCAGCATTGT.

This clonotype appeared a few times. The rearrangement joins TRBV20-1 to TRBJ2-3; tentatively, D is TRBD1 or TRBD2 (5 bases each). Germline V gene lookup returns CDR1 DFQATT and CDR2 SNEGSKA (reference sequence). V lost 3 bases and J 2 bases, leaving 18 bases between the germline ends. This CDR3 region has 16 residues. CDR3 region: CSARAPEGPHTDTQYF. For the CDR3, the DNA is TGCAGTGCTAGGGCCCCCGAGGGACCTCACACAGATACGCAGTATTTT.

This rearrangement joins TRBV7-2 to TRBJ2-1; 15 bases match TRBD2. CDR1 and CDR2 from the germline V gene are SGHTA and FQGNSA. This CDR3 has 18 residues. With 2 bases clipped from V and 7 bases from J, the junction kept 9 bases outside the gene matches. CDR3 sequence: CASSLRPPGTSGRNEQFF. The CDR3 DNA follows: TGTGCCAGCAGCTTACGGCCGCCCGGGACTAGCGGGAGGAATGAGCAGTTCTTC.

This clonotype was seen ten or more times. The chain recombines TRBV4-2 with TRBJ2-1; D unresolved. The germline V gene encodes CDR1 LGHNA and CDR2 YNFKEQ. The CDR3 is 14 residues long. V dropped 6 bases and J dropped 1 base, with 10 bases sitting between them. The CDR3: CASRQLGSYNEQFF. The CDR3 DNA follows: TGTGCCAGCAGACAGCTAGGGTCCTACAATGAGCAGTTCTTC.

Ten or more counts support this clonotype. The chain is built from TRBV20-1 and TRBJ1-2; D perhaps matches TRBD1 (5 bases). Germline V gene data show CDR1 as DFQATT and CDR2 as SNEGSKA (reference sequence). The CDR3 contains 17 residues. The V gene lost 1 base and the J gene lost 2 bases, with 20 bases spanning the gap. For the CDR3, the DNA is TGCAGTGCTAGAGCCCCGCGCAGGGAGAGAGGAAACTATGGCTACACCTTC. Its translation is CSARAPRRERGNYGYTF.

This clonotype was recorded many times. The CDR3 DNA follows: TGCAGTGCTAGCCAATTGTACAATGAGCAGTTCTTC. As protein: CSASQLYNEQFF. The J gene is TRBJ2-1, the V gene TRBV20-1; D ambiguous. Germline V gene sequence: CDR1 DFQATT, CDR2 SNEGSKA (reference sequence). This CDR3 has 12 residues. The V end was cut by 3 bases, the J end by 4 bases, with 7 bases between.

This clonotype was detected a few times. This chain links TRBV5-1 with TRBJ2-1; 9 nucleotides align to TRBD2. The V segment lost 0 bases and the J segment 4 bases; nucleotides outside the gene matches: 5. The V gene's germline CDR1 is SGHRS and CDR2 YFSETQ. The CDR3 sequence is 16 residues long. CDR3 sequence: CASSLASTSGYNEQFF. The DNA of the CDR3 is TGCGCCAGCAGCTTGGCCTCGACTAGCGGTTACAATGAGCAGTTCTTC.

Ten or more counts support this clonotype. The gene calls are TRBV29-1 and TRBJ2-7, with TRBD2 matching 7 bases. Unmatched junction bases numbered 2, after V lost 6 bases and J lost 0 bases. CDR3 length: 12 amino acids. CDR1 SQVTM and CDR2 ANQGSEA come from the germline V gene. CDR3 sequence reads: CSVAGDSYEQYF. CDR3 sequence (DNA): TGCAGCGTCGCGGGGGACTCCTACGAGCAGTACTTC.

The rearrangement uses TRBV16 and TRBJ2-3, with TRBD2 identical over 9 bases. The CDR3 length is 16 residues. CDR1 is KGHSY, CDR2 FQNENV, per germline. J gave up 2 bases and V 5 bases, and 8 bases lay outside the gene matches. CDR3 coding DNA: TGTGCCAGCAGCTCCAAGCTAGCGGGACACACAGATACGCAGTATTTT. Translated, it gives CASSSKLAGHTDTQYF.

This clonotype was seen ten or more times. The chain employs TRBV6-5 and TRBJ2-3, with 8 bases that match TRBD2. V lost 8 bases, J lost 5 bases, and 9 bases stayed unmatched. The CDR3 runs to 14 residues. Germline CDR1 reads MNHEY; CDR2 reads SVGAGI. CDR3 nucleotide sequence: TGTGCCAGCCGCACGGCGGGGGGAGAAGATACGCAGTATTTT. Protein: CASRTAGGEDTQYF.

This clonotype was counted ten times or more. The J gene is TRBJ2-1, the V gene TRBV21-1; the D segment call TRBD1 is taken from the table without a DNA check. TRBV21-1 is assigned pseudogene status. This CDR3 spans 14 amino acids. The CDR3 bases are TGTGCCAGCAGCAAAGTGGGAGGGGGCGATGAGCAGTTCTTC. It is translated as CASSKVGGGDEQFF.

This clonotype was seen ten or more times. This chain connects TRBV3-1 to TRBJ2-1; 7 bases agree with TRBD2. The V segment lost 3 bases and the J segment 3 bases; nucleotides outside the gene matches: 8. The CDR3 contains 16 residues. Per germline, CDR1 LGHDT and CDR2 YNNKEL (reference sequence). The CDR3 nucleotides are TGTGCCAGCAGCCAGAGGGAGCGGGGCCTCTACAATGAGCAGTTCTTC. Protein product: CASSQRERGLYNEQFF.

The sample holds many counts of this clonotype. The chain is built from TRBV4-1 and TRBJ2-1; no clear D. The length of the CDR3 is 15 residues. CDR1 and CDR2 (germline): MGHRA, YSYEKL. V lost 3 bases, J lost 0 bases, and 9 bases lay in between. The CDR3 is CASSQSIISYNEQFF. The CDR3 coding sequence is TGCGCCAGCAGCCAGAGCATCATCTCCTACAATGAGCAGTTCTTC.

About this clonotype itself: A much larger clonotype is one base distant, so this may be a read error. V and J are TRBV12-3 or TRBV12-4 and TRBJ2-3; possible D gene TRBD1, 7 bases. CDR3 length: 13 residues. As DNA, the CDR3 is TGTGCCAGTCGGCAGGGGGGTGGAGATACGCTGTATTTT. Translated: CASRQGGGDTLYF.

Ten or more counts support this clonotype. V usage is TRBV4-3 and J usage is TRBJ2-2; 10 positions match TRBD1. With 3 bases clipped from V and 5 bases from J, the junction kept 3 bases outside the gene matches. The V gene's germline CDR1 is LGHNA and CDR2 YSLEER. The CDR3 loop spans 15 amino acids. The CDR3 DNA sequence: TGCGCCAGCAGCCACGGGACAGGGGTGACCGGGGAGCTGTTTTTT. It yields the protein CASSHGTGVTGELFF.

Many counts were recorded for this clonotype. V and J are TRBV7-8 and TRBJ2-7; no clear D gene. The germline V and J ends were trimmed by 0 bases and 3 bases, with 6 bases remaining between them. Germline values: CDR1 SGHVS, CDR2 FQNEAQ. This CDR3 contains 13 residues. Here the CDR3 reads CASSLADIYEQYF. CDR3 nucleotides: TGTGCCAGCAGCTTAGCCGATATCTACGAGCAGTACTTC.

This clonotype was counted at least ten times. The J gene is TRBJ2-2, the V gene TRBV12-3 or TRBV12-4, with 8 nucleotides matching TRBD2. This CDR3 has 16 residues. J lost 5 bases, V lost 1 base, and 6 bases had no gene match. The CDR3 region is CASSLESSGLTGELFF. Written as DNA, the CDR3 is TGTGCCAGCAGTTTAGAGTCTAGCGGGCTTACCGGGGAGCTGTTTTTT.

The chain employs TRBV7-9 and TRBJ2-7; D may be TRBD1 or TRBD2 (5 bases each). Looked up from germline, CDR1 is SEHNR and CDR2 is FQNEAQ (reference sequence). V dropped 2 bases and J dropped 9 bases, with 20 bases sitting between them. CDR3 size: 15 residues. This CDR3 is CASSLNEAGSGWQYF. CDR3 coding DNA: TGTGCCAGCAGCTTAAATGAGGCAGGGAGTGGCTGGCAGTACTTC.

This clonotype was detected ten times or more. The DNA of the CDR3 is TGTGCCAGCAGTTTTTATACAGGGTTGGGCACTGAAGCTTTCTTT. Residues: CASSFYTGLGTEAFF. The V call is TRBV28, the J call TRBJ1-1; the D gene is possibly TRBD1 (6 bases). Trimming took 3 bases from V and 4 from J, leaving 15 bases between them. The germline V gene has CDR1 MDHEN and CDR2 SYDVKM. This CDR3 is 15 amino acids long.

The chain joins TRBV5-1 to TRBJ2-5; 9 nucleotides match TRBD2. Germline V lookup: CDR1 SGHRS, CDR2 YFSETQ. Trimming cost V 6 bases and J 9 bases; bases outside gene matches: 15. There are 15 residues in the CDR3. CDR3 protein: CASTLGTSRDQPQYF. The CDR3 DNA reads TGCGCCAGCACCCTTGGGACTAGCCGCGATCAGCCCCAGTACTTC.

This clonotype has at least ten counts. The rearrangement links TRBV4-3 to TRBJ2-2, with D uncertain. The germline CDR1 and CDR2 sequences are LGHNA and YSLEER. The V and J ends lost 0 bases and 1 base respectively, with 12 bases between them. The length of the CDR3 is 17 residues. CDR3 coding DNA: TGCGCCAGCAGCCAAGATAAGACGAGTCAGAACACCGGGGAGCTGTTTTTT. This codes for CASSQDKTSQNTGELFF.

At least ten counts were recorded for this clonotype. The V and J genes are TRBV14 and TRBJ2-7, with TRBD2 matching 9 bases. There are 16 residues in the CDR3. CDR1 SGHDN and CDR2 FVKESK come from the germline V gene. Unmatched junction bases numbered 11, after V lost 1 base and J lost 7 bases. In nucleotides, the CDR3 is TGTGCCAGCAGCCAAGGAGGACTAGCGTCGTCATGGGAGCAGTACTTC. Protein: CASSQGGLASSWEQYF.